This T cell receptor (beta chain) was recorded in a study of blood T cell repertoires in COVID-19. Study information: The samples span acute and convalescent COVID-19 from the United States, Italy and Spain.

Original analysis: Cell counts per sample came from amplifying reference gene primers. Libraries were prepared by immunoSEQ multiplex PCR; TCRdb keeps only in-frame clonotypes and omits some of them. The V and J calls and clone size come from that table; D and trimming were worked out from the DNA. Among roughly 250,000 clones listed, around 85% were seen once. The CDR3 covers 13 residues. Germline loops: CDR1 WNHNN, CDR2 SYGVQD (reference sequence). V lost 8 bases to trimming and J lost 3 bases; unmatched junction nucleotides: 6. The Seattle patients joined while their infection was active and were tracked longitudinally afterward.

J is TRBJ2-7 and V is TRBV10-1; 8 bases are shared with TRBD1. This receptor was identified in a woman in her twenties or thirties with COVID-19, enrolled during active disease. What was sequenced was peripheral blood. The CDR3 region has the DNA TGCGCCAGCTTTGGGACAGGCAACTACGAGCAGTACTTC. Its translation is CASFGTGNYEQYF.